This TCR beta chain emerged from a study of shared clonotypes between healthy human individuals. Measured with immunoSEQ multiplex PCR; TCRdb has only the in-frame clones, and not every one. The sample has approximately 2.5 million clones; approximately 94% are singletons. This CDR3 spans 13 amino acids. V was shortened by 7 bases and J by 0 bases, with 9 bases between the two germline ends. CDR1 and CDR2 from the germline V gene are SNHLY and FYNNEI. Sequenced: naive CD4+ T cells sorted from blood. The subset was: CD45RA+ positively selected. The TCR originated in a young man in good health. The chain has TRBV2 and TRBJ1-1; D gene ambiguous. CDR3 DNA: TGTGCCAGCAAGATTAATATGAACACTGAAGCTTTCTTT. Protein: CASKINMNTEAFF.